Below, one T cell receptor beta chain is given with its context. PCR employed 60 Vbeta and 13 Jbeta primers. Only in-frame clones appear in the TCRdb table, and some are missing; sequencing was by immunoSEQ multiplex PCR. This table holds under 150,000 clones, approximately 80% found once. The sample comes from a study of cytomegalovirus exposure and HLA in healthy donors. Germline V gene sequence: CDR1 SGDLS, CDR2 YYNGEE. The CDR3 has 16 residues. With V trimmed by 2 bases and J by 7 bases, 11 bases remained unmatched. Sequencing was carried out using PBMCs. The TCR originated in a woman in her thirties or forties in good health and CMV-seronegative. This chain links TRBV9 with TRBJ1-2; 10 bases align to TRBD1. CDR3 DNA: TGTGCCAGCAGCGTGTCAGAGACAGGGGGCCGCTTTGGCTACACCTTC. Its translation is CASSVSETGGRFGYTF.